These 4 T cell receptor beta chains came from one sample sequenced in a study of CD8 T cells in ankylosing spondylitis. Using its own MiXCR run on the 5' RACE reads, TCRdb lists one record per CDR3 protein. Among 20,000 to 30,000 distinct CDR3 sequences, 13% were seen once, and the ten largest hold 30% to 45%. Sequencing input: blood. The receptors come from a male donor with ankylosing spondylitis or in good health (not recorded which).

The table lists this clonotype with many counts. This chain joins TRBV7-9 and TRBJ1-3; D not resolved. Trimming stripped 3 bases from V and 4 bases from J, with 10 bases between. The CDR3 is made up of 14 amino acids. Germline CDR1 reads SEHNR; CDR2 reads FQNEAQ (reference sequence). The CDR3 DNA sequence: TGTGCCAGCAGCTTCGACGTTCTAGGAAACACCATATATTTT. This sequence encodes CASSFDVLGNTIYF.

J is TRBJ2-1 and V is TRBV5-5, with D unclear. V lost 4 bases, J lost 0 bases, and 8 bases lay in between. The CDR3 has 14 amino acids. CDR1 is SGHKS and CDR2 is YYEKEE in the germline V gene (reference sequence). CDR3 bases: TGTGCCAGCAGCCTGTCCTACTCCTACAATGAGCAGTTCTTC. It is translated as CASSLSYSYNEQFF.

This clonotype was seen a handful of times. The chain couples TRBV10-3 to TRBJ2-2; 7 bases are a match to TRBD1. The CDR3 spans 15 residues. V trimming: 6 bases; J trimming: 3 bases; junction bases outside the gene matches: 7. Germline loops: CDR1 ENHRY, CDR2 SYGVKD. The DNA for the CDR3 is TGTGCCATCAGCCAGGACAGGTCCTACACCGGGGAGCTGTTTTTT. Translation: CAISQDRSYTGELFF.

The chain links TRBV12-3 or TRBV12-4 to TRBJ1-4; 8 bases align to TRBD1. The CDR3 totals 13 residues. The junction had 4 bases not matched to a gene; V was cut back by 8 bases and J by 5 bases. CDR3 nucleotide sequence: TGTGCCAGCCGACAGGGGACAAATGAAAAACTGTTTTTT. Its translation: CASRQGTNEKLFF.